Sequencing of this T cell receptor (beta chain) was carried out in a study of T cell repertoires in cytomegalovirus infection. At the level of the study: Epitope selection comprised recently identified HLA-C-restricted CMV epitopes and well-studied HLA-B-restricted CMV epitopes. Matching HLA type and CMV infection were both indicated by public TCR beta signatures.

Overall study findings and caveats: Accumulated public TCR beta family frequency recognized individuals carrying CMV together with the relevant HLA. What dominated the ex vivo response were HLA-C-restricted CMV-specific TCR beta clonotypes.

As for this clonotype: The antigen is unknown.

TCRdb processed the reads anew with MiXCR; each CDR3 protein has one entry. This sample has under 850,000 distinct CDR3 sequences; around 31% occur once, and the top ten carry around a sixth. Germline values: CDR1 DFQATT, CDR2 SNEGSKA (reference sequence). This CDR3 is 16 amino acids long. Unmatched junction bases numbered 3, after V lost 3 bases and J lost 3 bases. This sample comprised cultured PBMCs, obtained from culture after CMV antigen stimulation. The V and J genes are TRBV20-1 and TRBJ2-2; TRBD2 matches at 14 bases. The source is a human donor in good health (CMV status not recorded). Some clones in this sample may be carry-over from other donors' samples. This chain's CDR3 is CSASGTSGGYTGELFF. CDR3 in DNA: TGCAGTGCTAGCGGGACTAGCGGGGGTTACACCGGGGAGCTGTTTTTT.